Below are 27 T cell receptor beta chains sequenced from a single sample in a study of cytomegalovirus exposure and HLA in healthy donors (dated by TCRdb to 2015 to 2018). Library preparation was by the immunoSEQ multiplex PCR assay. For the multiplex PCR, a mixture combining 60 forward primers for TCR Vbeta segments and 13 reverse primers for TCR Jbeta segments was used. TCRdb provides this immuneACCESS table in a form limited to in-frame rearrangements. Some clones are lacking; in checked studies, under half of them reflect an unresolved V gene, and why the rest are absent is not known. Within this sample are 130,000 or so clones, with 77% of them counted one time only. The ten largest clones capture approximately 4.5% of the sample. Sequenced input: PBMCs. All receptors derive from a male donor in good health and CMV-seropositive.

The rearrangement joins TRBV28 to TRBJ2-3; no clear D gene. V lost 8 bases, J lost 2 bases, and 11 bases lay in between. Germline V gene data show CDR1 as MDHEN and CDR2 as SYDVKM. There are 13 residues in the CDR3. CDR3 residues: CASLAVITDTQYF. The CDR3 DNA reads as TGTGCCAGCCTTGCGGTTATCACAGATACGCAGTATTTT.

Remarks on this clone: Relative to the germline gene, one junction end is altered; a read error may explain this. The chain has TRBV5-8 and TRBJ1-2, with unresolved D. Germline-derived CDR1 and CDR2 are SGHTS and YDEGEE. CDR3 size: 14 residues. The CDR3 region is CESARTSLTYGYTF. Here the CDR3 DNA reads TGCGAAAGCGCCCGAACTTCCCTCACGTATGGCTACACCTTC. Supplemented by reference TRBV5-8 and TRBJ1-2, the full variable domain reads EAGVTQSPTHLIKTRGQQATLRCSPISGHTSVYWYQQALGLGLQFLLWYDEGEERNRGNFPPRFSGRQFPNYSSELNVNALELEDSALYLCESARTSLTYGYTFGSGTRLTVV.

CDR3 protein: CASSRGQGTYGYTF. DNA of the CDR3: TGTGCCAGTAGCCGGGGACAGGGGACCTATGGCTACACCTTC. The rearrangement joins TRBV19 to TRBJ1-2; TRBD1 matches 10 bases. With V trimmed by 6 bases and J by 4 bases, 5 bases remained unmatched. Germline CDR1 LNHDA, CDR2 SQIVND (reference sequence). The CDR3 runs 14 residues.

V gene TRBV6-5 combines with J gene TRBJ2-3; 10 nucleotides agree with TRBD2. V lost 2 bases, J lost 5 bases, and 7 bases stayed unmatched. Germline CDR1 is MNHEY and CDR2 is SVGAGI. This CDR3 spans 16 amino acids. The CDR3 loop reads CASSYASGRAGDTQYF. In DNA form, the CDR3 reads TGTGCCAGCAGTTACGCTAGCGGGAGAGCAGGAGATACGCAGTATTTT.

J is TRBJ1-1 and V is TRBV11-2, with 7 bases matching TRBD1. Germline V lookup: CDR1 SGHAT, CDR2 FQNNGV. J was trimmed by 3 bases and V by 5 bases; bases with no gene match: 9. The CDR3 is 15 residues long. The CDR3 protein is CASSNWRGRDTEAFF. CDR3 nucleotides: TGTGCCAGCAGCAACTGGAGGGGGCGTGACACTGAAGCTTTCTTT.

V usage is TRBV27 and J usage is TRBJ2-1, with D perhaps TRBD1 (5 bases). Germline-derived CDR1 and CDR2 are MNHEY and SMNVEV (reference sequence). V was clipped by 6 bases and J by 4 bases, with 13 bases between them. CDR3 length equals 14 residues. CDR3 amino acids: CASSRPDRYNEQFF. CDR3 coding DNA: TGTGCCAGCAGCCGTCCCGACAGATACAATGAGCAGTTCTTC.

The J gene is TRBJ1-4, the V gene TRBV28; 9 bases map to TRBD1. This CDR3 contains 16 residues. The V gene end was trimmed by 6 bases and the J gene end by 5 bases; junction bases not matched to a gene: 10. Germline lookup yields CDR1 MDHEN and CDR2 SYDVKM. CDR3 DNA sequence: TGTGCCAGCAGAAAAGGCCTAGGACAGGGGAATGAAAAACTGTTTTTT. This translates into CASRKGLGQGNEKLFF.

The chain couples TRBV5-4 to TRBJ1-3; D may be TRBD1 (6 bases). This CDR3 contains 14 residues. V was clipped by 4 bases and J by 4 bases, with 12 bases between them. Germline V gene lookup returns CDR1 SGHNT and CDR2 YYREEE (reference sequence). CDR3 sequence: CASSPGGGGNTIYF. In nucleotides, the CDR3 is TGTGCCAGCAGCCCGGGGGGGGGCGGAAACACCATATATTTT.

The gene calls are TRBV7-9 and TRBJ2-5; TRBD2 matches 7 bases. This CDR3 is 15 amino acids long. Germline V gene sequence: CDR1 SEHNR, CDR2 FQNEAQ (reference sequence). Unmatched junction bases numbered 2, after V lost 1 base and J lost 0 bases. The CDR3 region is CASSLVGGDQETQYF. The DNA for the CDR3 is TGTGCCAGCAGCTTAGTTGGGGGGGACCAAGAGACCCAGTACTTC.

This chain joins TRBV6-1 and TRBJ2-5, with 9 nucleotides matching TRBD2. Germline V gene data show CDR1 as MNHNS and CDR2 as SASEGT. CDR3 length: 15 residues. V was clipped by 10 bases and J by 5 bases; unmatched bases: 14. The CDR3 reads CATMNPAGGKETQYF. The CDR3 bases are TGTGCCACCATGAACCCAGCGGGAGGAAAGGAGACCCAGTACTTC.

This clone was seen a few times. V and J are TRBV28 and TRBJ2-5; TRBD2 is a possible D gene (7 bases). In germline, CDR1 is MDHEN, CDR2 SYDVKM. The CDR3 spans 18 residues. Trimming took 3 bases from V and 5 from J, leaving 25 bases between them. CDR3 nucleotides: TGTGCCAGCAGTTTCTTTTCCTTTAAATCGGGGGGCGAGGAGACCCAGTACTTC. Amino acids: CASSFFSFKSGGEETQYF.

The rearrangement joins TRBV7-7 to TRBJ2-5; 11 bases align to TRBD2. The CDR3 is 15 residues long. V dropped 5 bases and J dropped 5; count of bases not matched to a gene: 7. Germline loops: CDR1 SSHAT, CDR2 FNYEAQ (reference sequence). Written as DNA, the CDR3 is TGTGCCAGCAGCGCCGCTAGCGGGAGGTTGGAGACCCAGTACTTC. Translating gives CASSAASGRLETQYF.

This rearrangement joins TRBV4-1 to TRBJ1-5; D not resolved. The CDR3 covers 13 residues. With 4 bases removed from V and 6 bases from J, the gap between germline ends came to 10 bases. Germline values: CDR1 MGHRA, CDR2 YSYEKL. The CDR3 spells CASSRWGVQPQHF. The CDR3 DNA reads as TGCGCCAGCAGCCGATGGGGAGTTCAGCCCCAGCATTTT.

V and J are TRBV19 and TRBJ2-1; D may be TRBD1 (8 bases). Germline V gene lookup returns CDR1 LNHDA and CDR2 SQIVND (reference sequence). V shed 4 bases and J shed 0 bases, with 22 bases lying between them. This CDR3 region has 19 residues. The CDR3 protein is CASSTGGQRGGSSYNEQFF. CDR3 nucleotide sequence: TGTGCCAGTAGTACAGGGGGCCAGAGGGGCGGGAGCTCCTACAATGAGCAGTTCTTC.

This chain uses TRBV27 with TRBJ1-1; maybe TRBD1 (5 bases). V gave up 5 bases and J gave up 5 bases, with 18 bases separating them. The CDR3 totals 15 residues. Germline V gene sequence: CDR1 MNHEY, CDR2 SMNVEV (reference sequence). The CDR3 coding sequence is TGTGCCAGCAGTACACTTCCGGGGGACGGAACTGAAGCTTTCTTT. It codes for CASSTLPGDGTEAFF.

This chain uses TRBV7-7 with TRBJ2-3, with 11 bases matching TRBD2. Trimming at V came to 5 bases and at J to 4 bases, leaving 2 bases not matched to a gene. This CDR3 is built from 14 residues. CDR1 and CDR2 from the germline V gene are SSHAT and FNYEAQ (reference sequence). CDR3 sequence reads: CASSQGLAADTQYF. The CDR3 region has the DNA TGTGCCAGCAGCCAGGGACTAGCGGCAGATACGCAGTATTTT.

The rearrangement uses TRBV5-4 and TRBJ1-3; D might be TRBD1 (6 bases). This CDR3 comprises 14 residues. V was cut by 4 bases and J by 2 bases, with 10 bases left in between. Germline values: CDR1 SGHNT, CDR2 YYREEE (reference sequence). The CDR3 protein is CASSPGQPGNTIYF. CDR3 in DNA: TGTGCCAGCAGCCCGGGACAACCTGGAAACACCATATATTTT.

Only a few counts were recorded for this clone. The chain carries TRBV5-1 and TRBJ2-2; TRBD2 matches at 10 bases. V lost 2 bases, J lost 6 bases, and 4 bases stayed unmatched. Germline V gene lookup returns CDR1 SGHRS and CDR2 YFSETQ. The CDR3 spans 15 residues. The CDR3 reads CASSLASGGPGELFF. The CDR3 DNA reads TGCGCCAGCAGCTTAGCTAGCGGGGGCCCCGGGGAGCTGTTTTTT.

The J gene is TRBJ1-1, the V gene TRBV28; TRBD1 matches at 7 bases. Germline values: CDR1 MDHEN, CDR2 SYDVKM. V shed 5 bases, J shed 1 base, and the junction held 7 bases outside the gene matches. The CDR3 has 15 amino acids. In nucleotides, the CDR3 is TGTGCCAGCAGTATGCGGGACAGTGGGAACACTGAAGCTTTCTTT. Its translation is CASSMRDSGNTEAFF.

This rearrangement joins TRBV7-2 to TRBJ1-2; D possibly corresponds to TRBD1 (6 bases). CDR1 is SGHTA and CDR2 is FQGNSA in the germline V gene. The V gene lost 5 bases and the J gene lost 4 bases, with 14 bases spanning the gap. The CDR3 covers 14 residues. CDR3 nucleotide sequence: TGTGCCAGCAGCGCGCTACAGGGCGGCTATGGCTACACCTTC. Encoded protein: CASSALQGGYGYTF.

Concerning this clone: A read error may account for a junction end that differs from germline. V is TRBV6-5 and J is TRBJ2-4; D unresolved. Germline V gene lookup returns CDR1 MNHEY and CDR2 SVGAGI. This CDR3 spans 11 amino acids. The CDR3 bases are TGTGCCAGCAGTCGCGAAAACAGTCAGTACTTC. Translating it yields CASSRENSQYF.

The chain has TRBV5-1 and TRBJ2-5; 8 bases align to TRBD1. The end of the DNA is better explained by TRBJ2-7, so the J call may be wrong. CDR3 length: 14 residues. Germline V lookup: CDR1 SGHRS, CDR2 YFSETQ. CDR3 DNA: TGCGCCAGCAGCTTGCTACCAGGGGGCCACGAGCAGTACTTC. This translates into CASSLLPGGHEQYF.

This chain joins TRBV6-1 and TRBJ2-5; 7 bases agree with TRBD2. CDR3 size: 15 residues. J lost 11 bases, V lost 3 bases, and 15 bases had no gene match. The germline V gene has CDR1 MNHNS and CDR2 SASEGT. The CDR3 reads CASSDLADLVKEQYF. The CDR3 DNA sequence: TGTGCCAGCAGTGATCTAGCGGACCTCGTAAAAGAGCAGTACTTC.

This clone was seen once. The V and J genes are TRBV28 and TRBJ1-5; D is uncertain. V lost 1 base and J 10 bases, leaving 8 bases between the germline ends. The CDR3 has 12 residues. CDR1 is MDHEN, CDR2 SYDVKM, per germline. CDR3 amino acids: CASSLLRSPQHF. The CDR3, as DNA: TGTGCCAGCAGTTTATTGAGGTCCCCCCAGCATTTT.

In the case of this clone: Germline and junction disagree at one end, which may indicate a read error. This chain uses TRBV6-1 with TRBJ2-4, with 7 positions matching TRBD1. CDR3 length: 18 residues. Germline loops: CDR1 MNHNS, CDR2 SASEGT. The CDR3 loop is CASSGRPPQGTVVNSQYF. CDR3 in DNA: TGTGCCAGCAGTGGTCGGCCGCCTCAGGGGACAGTTGTAAACAGTCAGTACTTC.

A single count supports this clone. The chain is built from TRBV7-7 and TRBJ1-3; TRBD1 might be the D (5 bases). Between the trimmed V and J ends, which lost 5 bases and 0 bases, there was a span of 11 bases. This CDR3 region has 15 residues. Germline loops: CDR1 SSHAT, CDR2 FNYEAQ (reference sequence). CDR3 loop: CASSPNRNSGNTIYF. In nucleotides, the CDR3 is TGTGCCAGCAGCCCCAACAGGAACTCTGGAAACACCATATATTTT.

The sample holds a few counts of this clone. The CDR3 DNA reads as TGTGCCAGCAGCTTCACGGACGGGAACGTAGGCTACACCTTC. This gives the protein CASSFTDGNVGYTF. The chain links TRBV5-5 to TRBJ1-2; D is unresolved. Germline CDR1 reads SGHKS; CDR2 reads YYEKEE (reference sequence). There are 14 residues in the CDR3. V was shortened by 2 bases and J by 8 bases, with 16 bases between the two germline ends.